A single sample gave rise to the 30 T cell receptor beta chains below, sequenced in a study of cytomegalovirus exposure and HLA in healthy donors. The PCR ran on 60 Vbeta and 13 Jbeta primers. The method was immunoSEQ multiplex PCR; TCRdb's version includes in-frame clones alone and lacks a portion of them. The repertoire holds around 160,000 clones, roughly 80% seen once, with roughly 8% in the top ten. Specimen: PBMCs. These receptors were collected from a woman aged 40 to 50 in good health and CMV-seropositive.

The chain carries TRBV28 and TRBJ1-5; D is ambiguous. V dropped 5 bases and J dropped 5 bases, with 13 bases sitting between them. CDR1 is MDHEN and CDR2 is SYDVKM in the germline V gene. This CDR3 spans 14 amino acids. CDR3 sequence reads: CASSPLSPHQPQHF. The CDR3 region has the DNA TGTGCCAGCAGTCCCCTATCCCCACATCAGCCCCAGCATTTT. Full variable domain (rest looked up from reference TRBV28 and TRBJ1-5): DVKVTQSSRYLVKRTGEKVFLECVQDMDHENMFWYRQDPGLGLRLIYFSYDVKMKEKGDIPEGYSVSREKKERFSLILESASTNQTSMYLCASSPLSPHQPQHFGDGTRLSIL.

This chain joins TRBV28 and TRBJ1-3, with D unresolved. Germline values: CDR1 MDHEN, CDR2 SYDVKM. V shed 1 base and J shed 0 bases, with 7 bases lying between them. The CDR3 contains 15 residues. CDR3 sequence reads: CASSLSPSSGNTIYF. CDR3 DNA: TGTGCCAGCAGTTTATCCCCGTCCTCTGGAAACACCATATATTTT.

This chain connects TRBV19 to TRBJ2-3, with TRBD1 matching over 9 bases. Germline CDR1 LNHDA, CDR2 SQIVND (reference sequence). The CDR3 runs 16 residues. Germline trimming cut 6 bases from V and 2 bases from J; bases unmatched to any gene: 9. The DNA of the CDR3 is TGTGCCAGTAGAGGGATCGGGACAGGGATCACAGATACGCAGTATTTT. Protein product: CASRGIGTGITDTQYF.

The chain links TRBV28 to TRBJ1-1; maybe TRBD1 (5 bases). The V gene lost 4 bases and the J gene lost 1 base, with 16 bases spanning the gap. The CDR3 runs 16 residues. The germline gives CDR1 MDHEN, CDR2 SYDVKM. The CDR3 DNA reads as TGTGCCAGCAGTTATGGGGGGTTGTTTACGAACACTGAAGCTTTCTTT. This gives the protein CASSYGGLFTNTEAFF.

The rearrangement joins TRBV28 to TRBJ2-1; TRBD1 agrees at 7 bases. Per germline, CDR1 MDHEN and CDR2 SYDVKM. The CDR3 loop spans 15 amino acids. The ends lost 6 bases at V and 2 bases at J; junction bases unmatched: 7. The CDR3, as DNA: TGTGCCAGCAGAGAAAACAGGGGCCCCTACAATGAGCAGTTCTTC. Translation: CASRENRGPYNEQFF.

This clone has only one observation. The V call is TRBV28, the J call TRBJ1-2; 12 bases agree with TRBD1. Per the germline V gene, CDR1 is MDHEN and CDR2 is SYDVKM. V dropped 5 bases and J dropped 4; count of bases not matched to a gene: 11. The CDR3 length is 17 residues. This chain's CDR3 is CASSTPGQGALGYGYTF. CDR3 in DNA: TGTGCCAGCAGTACTCCGGGACAGGGGGCGCTTGGCTATGGCTACACCTTC.

The CDR3 sequence is CASAIGQVNEQFF. The CDR3 DNA reads TGTGCCAGTGCGATCGGACAGGTCAATGAGCAGTTCTTC. The rearrangement joins TRBV19 to TRBJ2-1; TRBD1 matches at 7 bases. This CDR3 has 13 amino acids. The V segment lost 8 bases and the J segment 6 bases; nucleotides outside the gene matches: 7. Germline CDR1 reads LNHDA; CDR2 reads SQIVND (reference sequence).

This chain uses TRBV27 with TRBJ1-6; D gene ambiguous. Trimming pared 2 bases from V and 4 bases from J, leaving 6 bases between. Germline loops: CDR1 MNHEY, CDR2 SMNVEV (reference sequence). The CDR3 consists of 14 residues. The CDR3 spells CASSLETYNSPLHF. CDR3 DNA: TGTGCCAGCAGTTTAGAAACTTATAATTCACCCCTCCACTTT.

The CDR3 protein is CASSWAAGENIQYF. The CDR3 region has the DNA TGTGCCAGCAGCTGGGCAGCAGGGGAGAACATTCAGTACTTC. This chain uses TRBV7-2 with TRBJ2-4, with D possibly matching TRBD1 (6 bases). The CDR3 spans 14 residues. Germline V gives CDR1 SGHTA, CDR2 FQGNSA. V lost 4 bases and J 7 bases, leaving 14 bases between the germline ends.

The V gene is TRBV20-1, the J gene TRBJ2-7, with D unclear. The V gene lost 2 bases and the J gene lost 5 bases, with 7 bases spanning the gap. Germline assignment: CDR1 DFQATT and CDR2 SNEGSKA (reference sequence). The CDR3 has 11 residues. CDR3 nucleotides: TGCAGTGCTAGATCCCGTCACGAGCAGTACTTC. It specifies CSARSRHEQYF.

Only a few counts were recorded for this clone. The rearrangement links TRBV5-1 to TRBJ1-1; no reliable D call. V was clipped by 6 bases and J by 0 bases, with 9 bases between them. CDR3 size: 13 residues. Germline CDR1 is SGHRS and CDR2 is YFSETQ. CDR3 amino acids: CASKNSLNTEAFF. The CDR3, as DNA: TGCGCCAGCAAAAACAGCCTGAACACTGAAGCTTTCTTT. Variable domain in full (rest from reference TRBV5-1 and TRBJ1-1): KAGVTQTPRYLIKTRGQQVTLSCSPISGHRSVSWYQQTPGQGLQFLFEYFSETQRNKGNFPGRFSGRQFSNSRSEMNVSTLELGDSALYLCASKNSLNTEAFFGQGTRLTVV.

This clone has only a few counts. V usage is TRBV28 and J usage is TRBJ1-5; TRBD1 is a possible D gene (6 bases). The CDR3 extends over 17 amino acids. V lost 3 bases and J 1 base, leaving 16 bases between the germline ends. CDR1 is MDHEN, CDR2 SYDVKM, per germline. The CDR3 DNA sequence: TGTGCCAGCAGTTTGGGGGGGCGAAGGATGAGCAATCAGCCCCAGCATTTT. This translates into CASSLGGRRMSNQPQHF.

This clone was picked up a small number of times. The rearrangement links TRBV10-3 to TRBJ2-1, with 7 nucleotides matching TRBD2. With V trimmed by 10 bases and J by 4 bases, 10 bases remained unmatched. Germline V gene lookup returns CDR1 ENHRY and CDR2 SYGVKD. This CDR3 has 14 residues. CDR3 DNA sequence: TGTGCCACGACCCCCGGCGGGAGATACAATGAGCAGTTCTTC. It encodes CATTPGGRYNEQFF.

The J gene is TRBJ1-1, the V gene TRBV6-6; no firm D call. Germline-derived CDR1 and CDR2 are MNHNY and SVGAGI (reference sequence). CDR3 size: 12 residues. The V gene lost 0 bases and the J gene lost 7 bases, with 6 bases spanning the gap. In DNA, the CDR3 is TGTGCCAGCAGTTACTCGGGCAGTGAAGCTTTCTTT. Translating gives CASSYSGSEAFF.

This clone was recorded a few times. CDR3 sequence reads: CASSPGGAGGLNEQFF. The CDR3 DNA follows: TGTGCCAGCAGCCCAGGGGGAGCGGGAGGGTTAAATGAGCAGTTCTTC. The chain has TRBV9 and TRBJ2-1, with 10 nucleotides matching TRBD2. J gave up 7 bases and V 4 bases, and 11 bases lay outside the gene matches. This CDR3 is built from 16 residues. Germline V gene sequence: CDR1 SGDLS, CDR2 YYNGEE.

V is TRBV5-1 and J is TRBJ1-1; 7 bases line up with TRBD1. Looked up from germline, CDR1 is SGHRS and CDR2 is YFSETQ. The J segment lost 5 bases and the V segment lost 1 base, leaving 2 bases of the junction unmatched. There are 13 residues in the CDR3. The CDR3 region is CASSLTGETEAFF. The DNA of the CDR3 is TGCGCCAGCAGCTTGACAGGGGAGACTGAAGCTTTCTTT.

This clone was seen just once. This chain uses TRBV4-1 with TRBJ2-1; 10 nucleotides align to TRBD2. There are 19 residues in the CDR3. V was pared by 2 bases and J by 7 bases, with 17 bases of the junction left unmatched. CDR1 and CDR2 (germline): MGHRA, YSYEKL. The CDR3 here is CASSQKHPGLARRGNEQFF. CDR3 nucleotides: TGCGCCAGCAGCCAAAAGCATCCGGGACTAGCGCGTCGAGGGAATGAGCAGTTCTTC.

The gene calls are TRBV6-5 and TRBJ1-1; D not certain. Trimming shortened V by 6 bases and J by 5 bases, and 13 bases separated the two germline ends. This CDR3 comprises 13 residues. Germline assignment: CDR1 MNHEY and CDR2 SVGAGI. CDR3 protein: CASRARTWTEAFF. For the CDR3, the DNA is TGTGCCAGCAGGGCCCGGACTTGGACTGAAGCTTTCTTT.

The gene calls are TRBV6-5 and TRBJ2-7; 9 positions match TRBD2. The CDR3 is 14 amino acids. Germline trimming cut 6 bases from V and 5 bases from J; bases unmatched to any gene: 8. Germline CDR1 MNHEY, CDR2 SVGAGI. CDR3 amino acids: CASRNVAGVNEQYF. The CDR3 DNA is TGTGCCAGCAGAAATGTAGCGGGAGTAAACGAGCAGTACTTC.

This clone was seen just once. The chain combines TRBV6-6 with TRBJ2-5, with TRBD2 identical over 14 bases. Trimming removed 5 bases from V and 7 bases from J; junction bases left unmatched: 6. The length of the CDR3 is 15 residues. Germline V gene sequence: CDR1 MNHNY, CDR2 SVGAGI (reference sequence). The CDR3 is CASSASTSGRATQYF. DNA of the CDR3: TGTGCCAGCAGTGCCTCGACTAGCGGGAGGGCGACCCAGTACTTC.

The chain's CDR3 is CASRYRDNSPLHF. In nucleotides, the CDR3 is TGTGCCAGCCGATACAGGGACAATTCACCCCTCCACTTT. The chain couples TRBV7-9 to TRBJ1-6; perhaps TRBD1 as D (6 bases). Looked up from germline, CDR1 is SEHNR and CDR2 is FQNEAQ (reference sequence). V lost 8 bases to trimming and J lost 7 bases, with 12 bases between them. The CDR3 consists of 13 residues.

The chain links TRBV18 to TRBJ1-2; no clear D. Germline values: CDR1 KGHSH, CDR2 LQKENI. CDR3 length: 14 amino acids. V was clipped by 3 bases and J by 6 bases, with 14 bases between them. The CDR3 DNA follows: TGTGCCAGCTCACCCCGCGAGGGCCGAGATGGCTACACCTTC. Translated, it gives CASSPREGRDGYTF. The full variable domain, rest sourced from reference TRBV18 and TRBJ1-2, is NAGVMQNPRHLVRRRGQEARLRCSPMKGHSHVYWYRQLPEEGLKFMVYLQKENIIDESGMPKERFSAEFPKEGPSILRIQQVVRGDSAAYFCASSPREGRDGYTFGSGTRLTVV.

This clone was picked up a small number of times. The rearrangement links TRBV15 to TRBJ2-7, with a possible D match to TRBD1 (6 bases). The germline V gene encodes CDR1 LNHNV and CDR2 YYDKDF (reference sequence). The CDR3 runs to 14 residues. The V gene lost 6 bases and the J gene lost 7 bases, with 19 bases spanning the gap. CDR3 protein: CATSAGEVRREQYF. For the CDR3, the DNA is TGTGCCACCAGTGCAGGGGAAGTTCGGCGGGAGCAGTACTTC.

This chain's CDR3 is CASSISGEADTQYF. CDR3 nucleotide sequence: TGTGCCAGCAGCATCTCGGGAGAAGCAGATACGCAGTATTTT. The chain links TRBV13 to TRBJ2-3; D possibly corresponds to TRBD2 (6 bases). The V end was cut by 5 bases, the J end by 4 bases, with 13 bases between. The V gene's germline CDR1 is PRHDT and CDR2 FYEKMQ (reference sequence). There are 14 residues in the CDR3.

This chain joins TRBV18 and TRBJ1-2, with D possibly being TRBD1 (6 bases). Per the germline V gene, CDR1 is KGHSH and CDR2 is LQKENI. This CDR3 spans 14 amino acids. V lost 3 bases to trimming and J lost 1 base, with 9 bases between them. The chain's CDR3 is CASSPGQNNYGYTF. Here the CDR3 DNA reads TGTGCCAGCTCACCGGGACAAAATAACTATGGCTACACCTTC.

CDR3 loop: CASSQDAGNTIYF. The CDR3, as DNA: TGCGCCAGCAGCCAAGACGCTGGAAACACCATATATTTT. The chain recombines TRBV4-3 with TRBJ1-3, with D unclear. Per the germline V gene, CDR1 is LGHNA and CDR2 is YSLEER. The CDR3 runs 13 residues. V was trimmed by 0 bases and J by 2 bases, leaving 2 bases between them.

The chain is built from TRBV23-1 and TRBJ2-7; D might be TRBD1 (6 bases). TRBV23-1 is an ORF, and what it does is uncertain. The CDR3 length is 16 residues. Trimming took 2 bases from V and 4 from J, leaving 18 bases between them. The DNA for the CDR3 is TGCGCCAGCAGTCAAGCAACCAGGGGAAGGGGATACGAGCAGTACTTC. This translates into CASSQATRGRGYEQYF.

This clone was observed a handful of times. The gene calls are TRBV7-9 and TRBJ1-4; no firm D call. This CDR3 has 16 residues. Germline assignment: CDR1 SEHNR and CDR2 FQNEAQ (reference sequence). V was shortened by 2 bases and J by 3 bases, with 13 bases between the two germline ends. CDR3 nucleotides: TGTGCCAGCAGCTTAAATTTGGTTGAGGCTAATGAAAAACTGTTTTTT. Its protein product is CASSLNLVEANEKLFF.

V and J are TRBV10-2 and TRBJ1-2; 7 bases agree with TRBD1. Losses at the gene ends were 3 bases for V and 3 bases for J; bases not matched to a gene: 1. This CDR3 has 13 amino acids. Germline assignment: CDR1 WSHSY and CDR2 SAAADI. CDR3: CASSEGTDYGYTF. CDR3 nucleotides: TGCGCCAGCAGTGAAGGGACAGACTATGGCTACACCTTC.

The chain is built from TRBV28 and TRBJ2-7; tentative D call: TRBD1 (5 bases). CDR1 MDHEN and CDR2 SYDVKM come from the germline V gene. Trimming stripped 5 bases from V and 6 bases from J, with 14 bases between. The CDR3 runs to 13 residues. CDR3 nucleotides: TGTGCCAGCAGTACCAGGACACCCCTCGAGCAGTACTTC. This gives the protein CASSTRTPLEQYF.